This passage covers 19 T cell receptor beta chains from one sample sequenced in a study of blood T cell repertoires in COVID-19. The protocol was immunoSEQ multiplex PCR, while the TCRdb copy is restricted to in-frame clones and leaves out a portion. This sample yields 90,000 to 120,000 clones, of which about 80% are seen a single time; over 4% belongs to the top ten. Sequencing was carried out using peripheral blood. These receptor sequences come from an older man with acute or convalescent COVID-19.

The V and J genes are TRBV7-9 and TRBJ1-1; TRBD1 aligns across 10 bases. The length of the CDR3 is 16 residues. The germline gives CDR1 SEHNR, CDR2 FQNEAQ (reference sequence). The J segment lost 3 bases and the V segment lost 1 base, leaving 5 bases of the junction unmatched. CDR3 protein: CASSLGQGARDTEAFF. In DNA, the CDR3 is TGTGCCAGCAGCTTAGGACAGGGGGCGAGGGACACTGAAGCTTTCTTT.

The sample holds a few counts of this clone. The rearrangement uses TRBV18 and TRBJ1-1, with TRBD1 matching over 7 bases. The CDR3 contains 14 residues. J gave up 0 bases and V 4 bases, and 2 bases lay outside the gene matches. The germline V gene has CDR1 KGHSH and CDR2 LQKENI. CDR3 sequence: CASSLGTVNTEAFF. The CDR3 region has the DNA TGTGCCAGCTCACTAGGGACAGTGAACACTGAAGCTTTCTTT.

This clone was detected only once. The CDR3 loop is CASSLGQGSWQYF. The CDR3 DNA follows: TGTGCCAGCAGCTTAGGACAGGGAAGTTGGCAGTACTTC. This chain connects TRBV7-3 to TRBJ2-7, with 8 positions matching TRBD1. V dropped 2 bases and J dropped 9; count of bases not matched to a gene: 6. CDR3 length: 13 amino acids. Per germline, CDR1 SGHTA and CDR2 FQGTGA. Based on the CDR3 plus reference TRBV7-3 and TRBJ2-7, the full variable domain is GAGVSQTPSNKVTEKGKYVELRCDPISGHTALYWYRQSLGQGPEFLIYFQGTGAADDSGLPNDRFFAVRPEGSVSTLKIQRTERGDSAVYLCASSLGQGSWQYFGPGTRLTVT.

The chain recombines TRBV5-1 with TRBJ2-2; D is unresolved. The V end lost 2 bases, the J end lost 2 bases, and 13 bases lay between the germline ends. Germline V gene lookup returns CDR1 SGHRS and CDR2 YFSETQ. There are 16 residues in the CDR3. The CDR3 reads CASSLTVLTNTGELFF. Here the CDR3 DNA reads TGCGCCAGCAGCTTAACCGTACTAACAAACACCGGGGAGCTGTTTTTT.

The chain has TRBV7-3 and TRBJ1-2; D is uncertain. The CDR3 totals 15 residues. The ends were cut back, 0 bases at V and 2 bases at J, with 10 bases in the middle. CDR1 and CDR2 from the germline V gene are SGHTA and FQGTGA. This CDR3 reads CASSLTGELNYGYTF. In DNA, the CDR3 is TGTGCCAGCAGCTTAACCGGGGAACTAAACTATGGCTACACCTTC. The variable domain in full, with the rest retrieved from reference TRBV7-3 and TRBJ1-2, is GAGVSQTPSNKVTEKGKYVELRCDPISGHTALYWYRQSLGQGPEFLIYFQGTGAADDSGLPNDRFFAVRPEGSVSTLKIQRTERGDSAVYLCASSLTGELNYGYTFGSGTRLTVV.

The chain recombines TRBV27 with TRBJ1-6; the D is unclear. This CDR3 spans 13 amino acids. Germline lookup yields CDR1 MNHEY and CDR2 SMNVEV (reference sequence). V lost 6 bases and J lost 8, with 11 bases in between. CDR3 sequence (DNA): TGTGCCAGCAGACCCCTCCGGGATTCACCCCTCCACTTT. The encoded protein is CASRPLRDSPLHF.

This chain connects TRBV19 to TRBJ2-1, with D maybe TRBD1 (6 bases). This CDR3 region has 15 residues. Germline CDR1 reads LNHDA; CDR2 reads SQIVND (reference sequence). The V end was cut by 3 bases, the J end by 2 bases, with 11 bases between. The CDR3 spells CASSIDRRAYNEQFF. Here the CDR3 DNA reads TGTGCCAGTAGTATTGACAGGAGAGCCTACAATGAGCAGTTCTTC.

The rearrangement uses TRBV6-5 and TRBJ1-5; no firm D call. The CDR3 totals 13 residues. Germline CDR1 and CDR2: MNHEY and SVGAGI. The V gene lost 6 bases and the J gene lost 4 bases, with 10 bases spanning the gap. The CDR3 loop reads CASSPTSNQPQHF. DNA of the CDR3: TGTGCCAGCAGCCCCACAAGTAATCAGCCCCAGCATTTT.

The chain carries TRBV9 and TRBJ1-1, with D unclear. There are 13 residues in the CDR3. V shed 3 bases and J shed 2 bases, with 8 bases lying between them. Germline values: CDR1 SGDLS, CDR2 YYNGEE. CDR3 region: CASSALLNTEAFF. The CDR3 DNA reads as TGTGCCAGCAGCGCCCTGTTAAACACTGAAGCTTTCTTT.

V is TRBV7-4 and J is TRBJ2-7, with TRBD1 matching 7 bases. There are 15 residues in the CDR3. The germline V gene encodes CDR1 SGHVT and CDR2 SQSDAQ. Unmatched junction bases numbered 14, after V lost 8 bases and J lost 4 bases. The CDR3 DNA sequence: TGTGCCAGCGAGCTGTTTTGGGACAGCGAATACGAGCAGTACTTC. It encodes CASELFWDSEYEQYF. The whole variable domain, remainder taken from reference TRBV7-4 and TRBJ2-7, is GAGVSQSPRYKVAKRGRDVALRCDSISGHVTLYWYRQTLGQGSEVLTYSQSDAQRDKSGRPSGRFSAERPERSVSTLKIQRTEQGDSAVYLCASELFWDSEYEQYFGPGTRLTVT.

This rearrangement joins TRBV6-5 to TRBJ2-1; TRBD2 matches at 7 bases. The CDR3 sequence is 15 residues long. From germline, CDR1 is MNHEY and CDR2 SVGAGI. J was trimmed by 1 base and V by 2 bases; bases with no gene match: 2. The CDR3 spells CASSYDGGSYNEQFF. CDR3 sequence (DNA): TGTGCCAGCAGTTACGACGGGGGGTCCTACAATGAGCAGTTCTTC.

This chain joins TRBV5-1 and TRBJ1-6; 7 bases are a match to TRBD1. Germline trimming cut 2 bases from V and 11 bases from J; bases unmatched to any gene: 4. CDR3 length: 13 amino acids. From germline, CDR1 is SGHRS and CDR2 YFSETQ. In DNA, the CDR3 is TGCGCCAGCAGCTTAACAGGGGATCCACCCCTCCACTTT. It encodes CASSLTGDPPLHF.

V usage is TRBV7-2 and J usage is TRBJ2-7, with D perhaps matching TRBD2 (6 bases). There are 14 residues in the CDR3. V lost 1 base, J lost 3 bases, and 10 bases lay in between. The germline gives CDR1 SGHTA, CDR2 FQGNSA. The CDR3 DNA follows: TGTGCCAGCAGCTTAGGGGACGGGGGCTACGAGCAGTACTTC. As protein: CASSLGDGGYEQYF.

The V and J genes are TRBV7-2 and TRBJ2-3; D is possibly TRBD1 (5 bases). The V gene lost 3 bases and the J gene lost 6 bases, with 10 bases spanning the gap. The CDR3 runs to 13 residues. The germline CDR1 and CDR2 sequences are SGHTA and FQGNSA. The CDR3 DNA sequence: TGTGCCAGCAGCTTGGCAGGGCCCGATACGCAGTATTTT. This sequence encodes CASSLAGPDTQYF.

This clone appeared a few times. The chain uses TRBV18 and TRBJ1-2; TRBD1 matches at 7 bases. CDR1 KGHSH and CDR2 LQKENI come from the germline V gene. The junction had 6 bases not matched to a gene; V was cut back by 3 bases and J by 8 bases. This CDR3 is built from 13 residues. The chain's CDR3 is CASSPRDSEGYTF. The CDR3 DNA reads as TGTGCCAGCTCACCCCGGGACAGTGAGGGCTACACCTTC.

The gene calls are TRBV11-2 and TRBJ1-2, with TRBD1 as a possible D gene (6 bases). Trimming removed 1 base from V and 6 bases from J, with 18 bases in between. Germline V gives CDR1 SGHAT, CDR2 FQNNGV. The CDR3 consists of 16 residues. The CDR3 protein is CASSLGSGHSLDGYTF. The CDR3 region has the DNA TGTGCCAGCAGCTTAGGCTCGGGACACTCGTTAGATGGCTACACCTTC.

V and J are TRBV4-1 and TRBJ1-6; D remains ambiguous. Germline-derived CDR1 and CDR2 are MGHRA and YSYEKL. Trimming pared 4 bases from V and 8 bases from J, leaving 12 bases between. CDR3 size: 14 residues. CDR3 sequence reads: CASSLAENYSPLHF. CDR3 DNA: TGCGCCAGCAGCCTCGCAGAAAATTATTCACCCCTCCACTTT.

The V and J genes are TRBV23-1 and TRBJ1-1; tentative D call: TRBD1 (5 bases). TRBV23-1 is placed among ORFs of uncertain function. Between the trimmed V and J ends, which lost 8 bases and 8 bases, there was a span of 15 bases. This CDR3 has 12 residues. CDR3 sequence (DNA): TGCGCCAGCCCCAAGGGGAAACCAGAAGCTTTCTTT. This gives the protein CASPKGKPEAFF.

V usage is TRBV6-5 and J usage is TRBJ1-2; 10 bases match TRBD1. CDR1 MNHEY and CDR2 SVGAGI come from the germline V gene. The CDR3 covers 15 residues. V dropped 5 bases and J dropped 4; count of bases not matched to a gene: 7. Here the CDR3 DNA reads TGTGCCAGCAGTATTACCGGGACAGGGGTCTATGGCTACACCTTC. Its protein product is CASSITGTGVYGYTF.